This TCR beta chain was sequenced for a study of sequential checkpoint blockade in melanoma. Study details: Each arm's sequence ended with maintenance nivolumab.

Sequenced by immunoSEQ multiplex PCR; TCRdb stores in-frame clones only, minus some. The table has about 17,000 clones, more than 60% seen once. This CDR3 spans 17 amino acids. The treatment denotes: randomized to nivolumab then ipilimumab (arm A) or the reverse (arm B). The chain recombines TRBV21-1 with TRBJ2-5; the tabulated D call, TRBD2, remains unverified against the DNA. TRBV21-1 has pseudogene status. Sample: CD8+ T cells sorted from blood (inferred from file names), taken from a patient given nivolumab and ipilimumab in sequence. This TCR was sampled from a human donor with melanoma. CDR3 sequence: CASSNWSGGGPQETQYF. DNA of the CDR3: TGTGCCAGCAGCAATTGGAGCGGGGGGGGGCCGCAAGAGACCCAGTACTTC.